These T cell receptor beta chains were read from a single sample in a study of T-cell reconstitution after alpha-beta-depleted transplantation in children. TCRdb used MiXCR to reprocess the PCR reads, holding one entry per CDR3 protein. Of over 450,000 distinct CDR3 sequences in the sample, 10% were seen once. Here the sequenced sample was PBMCs, taken before TCRalphabeta/CD19-depleted stem cell transplant. The receptors stem from a child under 10 years old with inherited bone marrow failure, due to receive a stem cell transplant. CDR3s include the opening cysteine and the closing phenylalanine or tryptophan. A D gene is named only where the DNA matches it firmly. For some rows the clone size is stated as once, few or many, or as a class when expanded; others skip it.

.,many,TRBV7-9,TRBJ2-1,CASSPREREHNEQFF,TGTGCCAGCAGCCCCCGGGAGAGGGAGCACAATGAGCAGTTCTTC
.,many,TRBV7-8,TRBJ1-3,CASSLRRTDSGNTIYF,TGTGCCAGCAGCTTAAGGCGGACAGACTCTGGAAACACCATATATTTT
.,many,TRBV12-3/TRBV12-4,TRBJ2-7,CASTPGRGYEQYF,TGTGCCAGCACCCCCGGGCGAGGCTACGAGCAGTACTTC
.,many,TRBV7-2,TRBJ1-1,CASSLRGSGLNTEAFF,TGTGCCAGCAGCTTAAGAGGATCAGGTTTGAACACTGAAGCTTTCTTT
.,many,TRBV29-1,TRBJ2-1,CSGVVIFNEQFF,TGCAGCGGGGTAGTAATCTTCAATGAGCAGTTCTTC
TRBD1,few,TRBV14,TRBJ1-2,CASSRGQGRGYTF,TGTGCCAGCAGCCGCGGACAGGGGAGGGGCTACACCTTC
.,few,TRBV9,TRBJ2-1,CASSTSGLINEQFF,TGTGCCAGCAGCACCTCGGGACTTATCAATGAGCAGTTCTTC
.,many,TRBV29-1,TRBJ1-1,CSVGGRNTEAFF,TGCAGCGTTGGCGGCAGGAACACTGAAGCTTTCTTT
TRBD2,many,TRBV7-2,TRBJ2-2,CASSSAGGNTGELFF,TGTGCCAGCAGCTCCGCGGGAGGGAACACCGGGGAGCTGTTTTTT
.,.,TRBV7-2,TRBJ2-7,CASSLGGGLEEQYF,TGTGCCAGCAGCTTAGGTGGGGGCCTAGAGGAGCAGTACTTC
TRBD1,many,TRBV3-1,TRBJ1-2,CASSRGQGAVYGYTF,TGTGCCAGCAGCCGCGGACAGGGGGCAGTCTATGGCTACACCTTC
TRBD2,.,TRBV27,TRBJ2-7,CASSLYSQGLAGSEQYF,TGTGCCAGCAGTTTATATTCGCAGGGACTAGCGGGTTCCGAGCAGTACTTC
.,.,TRBV6-2/TRBV6-3,TRBJ2-1,CASSYSSSATYYNEQFF,TGTGCCAGCAGTTACAGTAGCAGCGCTACATATTACAATGAGCAGTTCTTC
.,few,TRBV5-8,TRBJ2-1,CASTVGEVLSSYNEQFF,TGTGCCAGCACCGTCGGTGAGGTACTCAGTTCCTACAATGAGCAGTTCTTC
.,many,TRBV5-1,TRBJ2-3,CASSLDGYSSTDTQYF,TGCGCCAGCAGCCTGGACGGTTACAGTAGCACAGATACGCAGTATTTT
TRBD1,many,TRBV19,TRBJ1-1,CASSRGQESTEAFF,TGTGCCAGTAGTAGGGGACAGGAAAGCACTGAAGCTTTCTTT
TRBD2,many,TRBV29-1,TRBJ2-7,CSALGTSSSYEQYF,TGCAGCGCTCTCGGGACTAGTTCATCCTACGAGCAGTACTTC
.,few,TRBV15,TRBJ2-3,CATSGTVFSTDTQYF,TGTGCCACCAGCGGCACGGTTTTCAGCACAGATACGCAGTATTTT
.,few,TRBV7-9,TRBJ1-1,CASRFRQNTEAFF,TGTGCCAGCAGGTTCAGACAGAACACTGAAGCTTTCTTT
.,few,TRBV29-1,TRBJ1-2,CSVEDGYRAYGYTF,TGCAGCGTTGAAGATGGTTACAGGGCCTATGGCTACACCTTC
.,.,TRBV29-1,TRBJ1-1,CSVGSRQGYTEAFF,TGCAGCGTTGGTTCCCGCCAGGGGTACACTGAAGCTTTCTTT
TRBD1,many,TRBV5-4,TRBJ2-6,CATGTGGTGANVLTF,TGTGCCACCGGGACAGGGGGTACTGGGGCCAACGTCCTGACTTTC
.,many,TRBV28,TRBJ1-6,CASSFEGSSPLHF,TGTGCCAGCAGTTTTGAGGGAAGTTCACCCCTCCACTTT
.,many,TRBV6-2/TRBV6-3,TRBJ2-1,CASSYADSSYNEQFF,TGTGCCAGCAGTTACGCTGACAGCTCCTACAATGAGCAGTTCTTC
.,.,TRBV12-3/TRBV12-4,TRBJ1-2,CASRRGGEASYGYTF,TGTGCCAGCAGAAGGGGGGGGGAAGCATCCTATGGCTACACCTTC
.,.,TRBV4-1,TRBJ2-5,CASSQLQGEGETQYF,TGCGCCAGCAGCCAATTACAGGGAGAGGGCGAGACCCAGTACTTC
.,many,TRBV19,TRBJ2-1,CASSIASEQFF,TGTGCCAGTAGTATAGCTAGTGAGCAGTTCTTC
.,many,TRBV24-1,TRBJ2-1,CATSDSPGTDRGHNEQFF,TGTGCCACCAGTGATTCCCCTGGGACGGACAGAGGACACAATGAGCAGTTCTTC
.,many,TRBV5-1,TRBJ2-7,CASSSGIYEQYF,TGCGCCAGCAGCTCTGGTATTTACGAGCAGTACTTC
TRBD2,few,TRBV11-2,TRBJ2-3,CASSLEVRREVPDTQYF,TGTGCCAGCAGCTTAGAGGTCCGGCGGGAGGTCCCGGATACGCAGTATTTT
TRBD2,.,TRBV4-3,TRBJ2-1,CASSPSGGGGYNEQFF,TGCGCCAGCAGCCCCTCGGGGGGCGGGGGGTACAATGAGCAGTTCTTC
TRBD1,.,TRBV10-3,TRBJ2-6,CAISGIGRDRVSGANVLTF,TGTGCCATCAGTGGGATCGGACGGGACAGGGTTTCTGGGGCCAACGTCCTGACTTTC
.,few,TRBV20-1,TRBJ2-7,CSSSDEGSEQYF,TGCAGTTCATCCGACGAAGGGTCCGAGCAGTACTTC
.,many,TRBV7-2,TRBJ2-7,CASSLVGGQSNEQYF,TGTGCCAGCAGCTTAGTGGGGGGACAGTCCAACGAGCAGTACTTC
TRBD2,many,TRBV12-3/TRBV12-4,TRBJ2-3,CASSLRLAGVTDTQYF,TGTGCCAGCAGTTTACGACTAGCGGGAGTCACAGATACGCAGTATTTT
TRBD2,many,TRBV20-1,TRBJ2-7,CSARDYSAGASEQYF,TGCAGTGCTAGAGATTATTCGGCGGGAGCCTCCGAGCAGTACTTC
.,.,TRBV18,TRBJ2-5,CASSPGQAQETQYF,TGTGCCAGCTCACCGGGACAAGCACAAGAGACCCAGTACTTC
.,.,TRBV7-9,TRBJ2-5,CVQRAIHQETQYF,TGTGTCCAGAGGGCGATTCACCAAGAGACCCAGTACTTC
.,few,TRBV30,TRBJ1-4,CAWRTAVNEKLFF,TGTGCCTGGAGGACAGCCGTTAATGAAAAACTGTTTTTT
.,many,TRBV20-1,TRBJ2-7,CSADADFKGARGDEQYF,TGCAGTGCCGACGCCGACTTTAAGGGCGCTAGAGGCGACGAGCAGTACTTC
.,many,TRBV5-5,TRBJ2-5,CASSVDKGETQYF,TGTGCCAGCAGCGTCGACAAGGGAGAGACCCAGTACTTC
.,few,TRBV6-5,TRBJ1-2,CASSLAASYGYTF,TGTGCCAGCAGTTTGGCAGCTTCCTATGGCTACACCTTC
.,few,TRBV5-8,TRBJ1-5,CASSFWGLGNQPQHF,TGTGCCAGCAGCTTTTGGGGGCTAGGTAATCAGCCCCAGCATTTT
TRBD1,many,TRBV4-3,TRBJ2-7,CASSQARTGTGGDEQYF,TGCGCCAGCAGCCAAGCACGTACCGGGACAGGCGGTGACGAGCAGTACTTC
.,many,TRBV6-2/TRBV6-3,TRBJ2-5,CASRILAGHQETQYF,TGTGCCAGCAGGATTCTTGCGGGGCACCAAGAGACCCAGTACTTC
TRBD2,many,TRBV12-3/TRBV12-4,TRBJ2-3,CASSFELAVTDTQYF,TGTGCCAGCAGTTTCGAACTAGCGGTCACAGATACGCAGTATTTT
TRBD1,.,TRBV29-1,TRBJ2-7,CSALTPGTQGESAYEQYF,TGCAGCGCCCTAACGCCGGGAACCCAGGGGGAGAGCGCCTACGAGCAGTACTTC
.,.,TRBV20-1,TRBJ2-1,CSARGGLSMSGEQFF,TGCAGTGCTAGAGGCGGACTCAGTATGTCGGGTGAGCAGTTCTTC
.,many,TRBV2,TRBJ2-2,CADSAEGLNTGELFF,TGTGCCGACAGCGCGGAGGGCTTAAACACCGGGGAGCTGTTTTTT
.,many,TRBV29-1,TRBJ2-1,CSVLTDDGSSYNEQFF,TGCAGCGTCCTCACGGACGACGGGAGCTCCTACAATGAGCAGTTCTTC
TRBD1,few,TRBV27,TRBJ1-6,CASSSGPAGGSPLHF,TGTGCCAGCAGTTCTGGTCCCGCAGGGGGTTCACCCCTCCACTTT
.,.,TRBV7-9,TRBJ1-1,CASAPGRLGNTEAFF,TGTGCCAGCGCCCCGGGGCGTTTAGGGAACACTGAAGCTTTCTTT
.,many,TRBV27,TRBJ2-1,CASTTRRRAVSGNEQFF,TGTGCCAGCACCACCCGACGGCGCGCCGTGTCGGGCAATGAGCAGTTCTTC